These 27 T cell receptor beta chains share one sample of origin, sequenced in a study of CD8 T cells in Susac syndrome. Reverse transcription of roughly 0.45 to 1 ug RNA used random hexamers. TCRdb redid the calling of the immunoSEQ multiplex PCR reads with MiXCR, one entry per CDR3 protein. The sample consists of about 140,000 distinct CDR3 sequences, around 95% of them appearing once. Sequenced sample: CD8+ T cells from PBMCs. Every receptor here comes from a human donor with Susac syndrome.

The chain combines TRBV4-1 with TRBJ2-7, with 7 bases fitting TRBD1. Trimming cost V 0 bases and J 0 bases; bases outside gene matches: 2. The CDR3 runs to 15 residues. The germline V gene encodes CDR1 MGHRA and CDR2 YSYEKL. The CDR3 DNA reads TGCGCCAGCAGCCAAGAGGGGACAGACTCCTACGAGCAGTACTTC. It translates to CASSQEGTDSYEQYF.

The CDR3 reads CASSQGPPGGYGYTF. The CDR3, as DNA: TGTGCCAGCAGCCAAGGTCCCCCCGGCGGCTATGGCTACACCTTC. The rearrangement uses TRBV3-1 and TRBJ1-2; D uncertain. This CDR3 contains 15 residues. Trimming pared 1 base from V and 4 bases from J, leaving 13 bases between. From germline, CDR1 is LGHDT and CDR2 YNNKEL (reference sequence).

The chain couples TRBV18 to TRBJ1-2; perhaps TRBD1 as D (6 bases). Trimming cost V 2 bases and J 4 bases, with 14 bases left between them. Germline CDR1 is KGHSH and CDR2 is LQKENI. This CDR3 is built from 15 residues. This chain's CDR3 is CASSPDGGQFYGYTF. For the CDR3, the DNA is TGTGCCAGCTCACCAGACGGGGGCCAATTCTATGGCTACACCTTC.

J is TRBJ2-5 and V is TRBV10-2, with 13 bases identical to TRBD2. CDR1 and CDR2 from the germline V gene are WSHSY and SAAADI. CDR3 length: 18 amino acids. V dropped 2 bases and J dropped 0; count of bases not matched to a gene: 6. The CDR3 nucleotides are TGCGCCAGCAGTGAGCGAGGGACTAGCGGGACTTACCAAGAGACCCAGTACTTC. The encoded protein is CASSERGTSGTYQETQYF.

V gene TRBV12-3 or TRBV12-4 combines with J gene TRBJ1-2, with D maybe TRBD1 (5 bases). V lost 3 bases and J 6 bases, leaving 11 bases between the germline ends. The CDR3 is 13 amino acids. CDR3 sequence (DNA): TGTGCCAGCAGTTTCTCGGGGGTTGATGGCTACACCTTC. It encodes CASSFSGVDGYTF.

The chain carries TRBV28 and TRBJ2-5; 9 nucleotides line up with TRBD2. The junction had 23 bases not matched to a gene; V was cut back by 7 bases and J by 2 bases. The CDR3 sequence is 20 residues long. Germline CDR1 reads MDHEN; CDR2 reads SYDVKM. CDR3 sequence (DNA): TGTGCCAGCACCACCGGCCTCGGCGTTGCGACTAGCGGCAATCAAGAGACCCAGTACTTC. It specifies CASTTGLGVATSGNQETQYF. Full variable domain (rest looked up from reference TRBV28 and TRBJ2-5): DVKVTQSSRYLVKRTGEKVFLECVQDMDHENMFWYRQDPGLGLRLIYFSYDVKMKEKGDIPEGYSVSREKKERFSLILESASTNQTSMYLCASTTGLGVATSGNQETQYFGPGTRLLVL.

Here the CDR3 reads CAIRDGQYEQYF. The CDR3 bases are TGTGCCATCCGGGACGGCCAATACGAGCAGTACTTC. This chain uses TRBV10-3 with TRBJ2-7; D assignment may be TRBD1 or TRBD2 (5 bases each). The CDR3 spans 12 residues. V lost 8 bases, J lost 4 bases, and 12 bases lay in between. Per the germline V gene, CDR1 is ENHRY and CDR2 is SYGVKD.

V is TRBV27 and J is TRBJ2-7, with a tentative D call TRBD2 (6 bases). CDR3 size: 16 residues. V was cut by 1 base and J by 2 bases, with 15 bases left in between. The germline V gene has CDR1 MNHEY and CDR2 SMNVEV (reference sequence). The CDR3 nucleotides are TGTGCCAGCAGTTTATTGGCTAGCGCCGCCCCCTACGAGCAGTACTTC. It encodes CASSLLASAAPYEQYF.

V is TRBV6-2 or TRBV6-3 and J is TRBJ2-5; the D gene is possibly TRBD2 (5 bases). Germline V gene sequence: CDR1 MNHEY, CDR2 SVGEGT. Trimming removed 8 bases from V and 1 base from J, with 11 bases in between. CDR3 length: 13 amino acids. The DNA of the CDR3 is TGTGCCAGCGGGCGGGCCGCCCAAGAGACCCAGTACTTC. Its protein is CASGRAAQETQYF.

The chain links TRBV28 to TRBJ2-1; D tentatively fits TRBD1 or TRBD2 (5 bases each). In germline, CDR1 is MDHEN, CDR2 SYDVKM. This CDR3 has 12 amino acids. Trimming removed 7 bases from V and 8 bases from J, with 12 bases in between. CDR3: CASNAVGDEQFF. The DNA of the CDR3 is TGTGCCAGCAATGCGGTGGGGGATGAGCAGTTCTTC.

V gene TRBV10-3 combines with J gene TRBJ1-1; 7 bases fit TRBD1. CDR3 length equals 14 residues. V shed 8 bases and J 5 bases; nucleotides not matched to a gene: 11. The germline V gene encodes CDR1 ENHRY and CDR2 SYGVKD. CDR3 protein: CAISGGTGVTEAFF. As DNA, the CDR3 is TGTGCCATCTCTGGGGGAACAGGGGTTACTGAAGCTTTCTTT.

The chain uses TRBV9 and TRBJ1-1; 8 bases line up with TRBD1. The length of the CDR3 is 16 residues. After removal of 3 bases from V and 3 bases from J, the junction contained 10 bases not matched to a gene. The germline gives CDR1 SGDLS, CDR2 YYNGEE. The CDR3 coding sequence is TGTGCCAGCAGCGCATCCCGACAGGGGACCTACACTGAAGCTTTCTTT. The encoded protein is CASSASRQGTYTEAFF.

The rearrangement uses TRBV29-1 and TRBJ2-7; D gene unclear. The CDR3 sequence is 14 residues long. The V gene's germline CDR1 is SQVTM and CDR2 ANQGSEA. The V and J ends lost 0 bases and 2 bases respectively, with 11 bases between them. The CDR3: CSVEESGVTYEQYF. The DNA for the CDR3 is TGCAGCGTTGAAGAGTCTGGGGTTACCTACGAGCAGTACTTC.

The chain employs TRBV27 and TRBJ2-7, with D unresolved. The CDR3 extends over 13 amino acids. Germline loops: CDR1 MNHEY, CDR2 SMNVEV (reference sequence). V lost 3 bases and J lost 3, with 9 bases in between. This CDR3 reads CASSFYLNYEQYF. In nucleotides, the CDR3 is TGTGCCAGCAGTTTCTACTTGAACTACGAGCAGTACTTC.

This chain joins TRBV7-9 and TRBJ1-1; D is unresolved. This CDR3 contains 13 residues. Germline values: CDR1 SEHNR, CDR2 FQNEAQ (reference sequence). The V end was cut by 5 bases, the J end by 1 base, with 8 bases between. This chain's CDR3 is CASSIKRNTEAFF. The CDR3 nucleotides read TGTGCCAGCAGCATCAAACGGAACACTGAAGCTTTCTTT. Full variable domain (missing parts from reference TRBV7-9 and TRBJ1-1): DTGVSQNPRHKITKRGQNVTFRCDPISEHNRLYWYRQTLGQGPEFLTYFQNEAQLEKSRLLSDRFSAERPKGSFSTLEIQRTEQGDSAMYLCASSIKRNTEAFFGQGTRLTVV.

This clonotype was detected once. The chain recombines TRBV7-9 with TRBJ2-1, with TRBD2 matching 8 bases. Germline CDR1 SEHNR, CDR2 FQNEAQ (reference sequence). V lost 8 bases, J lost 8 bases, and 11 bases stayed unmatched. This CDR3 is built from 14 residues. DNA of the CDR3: TGTGCCAGCGATCGGACTAGCAGAGGGGATGAGCAGTTCTTC. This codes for CASDRTSRGDEQFF.

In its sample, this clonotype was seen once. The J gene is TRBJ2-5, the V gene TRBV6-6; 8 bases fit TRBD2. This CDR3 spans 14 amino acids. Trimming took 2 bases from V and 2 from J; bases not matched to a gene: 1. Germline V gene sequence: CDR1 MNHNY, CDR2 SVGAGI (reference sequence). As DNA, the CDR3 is TGTGCCAGCAGTTACGTAGCGGGACAAGAGACCCAGTACTTC. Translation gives CASSYVAGQETQYF.

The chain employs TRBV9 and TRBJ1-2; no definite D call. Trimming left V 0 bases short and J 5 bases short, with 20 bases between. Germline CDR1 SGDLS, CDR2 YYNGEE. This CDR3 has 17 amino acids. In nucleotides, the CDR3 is TGTGCCAGCAGCGTAGACCCCGCGGCGGGAGAGGTTTATGGCTACACCTTC. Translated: CASSVDPAAGEVYGYTF.

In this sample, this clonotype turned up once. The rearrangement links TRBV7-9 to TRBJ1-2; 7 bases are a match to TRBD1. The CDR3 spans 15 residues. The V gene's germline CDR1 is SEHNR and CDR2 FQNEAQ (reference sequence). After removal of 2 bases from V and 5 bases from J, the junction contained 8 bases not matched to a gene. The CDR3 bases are TGTGCCAGCAGCTTATGGTGGCAGGGGGGGTATGGCTACACCTTC. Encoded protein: CASSLWWQGGYGYTF.

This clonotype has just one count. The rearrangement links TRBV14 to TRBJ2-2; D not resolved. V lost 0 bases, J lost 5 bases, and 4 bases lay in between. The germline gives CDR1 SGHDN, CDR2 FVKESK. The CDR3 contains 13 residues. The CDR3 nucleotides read TGTGCCAGCAGCCAAGAGATAACCGGGGAGCTGTTTTTT. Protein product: CASSQEITGELFF.

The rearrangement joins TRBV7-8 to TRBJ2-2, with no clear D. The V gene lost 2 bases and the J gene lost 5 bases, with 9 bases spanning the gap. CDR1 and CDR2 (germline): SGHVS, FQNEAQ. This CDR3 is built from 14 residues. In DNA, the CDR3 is TGTGCCAGCAGCTTAATGTTCGGGACCGGGGAGCTGTTTTTT. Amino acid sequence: CASSLMFGTGELFF.

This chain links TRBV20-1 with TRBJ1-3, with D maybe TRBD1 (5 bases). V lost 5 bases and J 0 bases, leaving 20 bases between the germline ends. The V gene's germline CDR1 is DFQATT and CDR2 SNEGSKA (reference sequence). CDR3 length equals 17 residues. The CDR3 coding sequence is TGCAGTGCTCACGGGACTCAAGGCCACAACTCTGGAAACACCATATATTTT. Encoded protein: CSAHGTQGHNSGNTIYF.

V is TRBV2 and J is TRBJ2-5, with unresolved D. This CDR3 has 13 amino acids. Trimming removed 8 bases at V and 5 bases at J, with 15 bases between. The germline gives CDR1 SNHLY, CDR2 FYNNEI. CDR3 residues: CASPRLGRETQYF. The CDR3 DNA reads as TGTGCCAGCCCACGATTGGGCCGGGAGACCCAGTACTTC.

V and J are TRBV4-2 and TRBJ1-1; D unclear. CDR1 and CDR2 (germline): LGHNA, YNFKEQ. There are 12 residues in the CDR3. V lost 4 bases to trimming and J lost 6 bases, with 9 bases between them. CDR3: CASSREVSEAFF. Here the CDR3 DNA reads TGTGCCAGCAGCCGGGAAGTATCTGAAGCTTTCTTT.

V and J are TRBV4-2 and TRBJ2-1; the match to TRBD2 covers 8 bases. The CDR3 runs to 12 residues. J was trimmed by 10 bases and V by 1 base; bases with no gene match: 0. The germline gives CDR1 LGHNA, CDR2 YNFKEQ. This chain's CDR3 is CASSQVAGEQFF. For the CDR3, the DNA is TGTGCCAGCAGCCAAGTAGCGGGAGAGCAGTTCTTC.

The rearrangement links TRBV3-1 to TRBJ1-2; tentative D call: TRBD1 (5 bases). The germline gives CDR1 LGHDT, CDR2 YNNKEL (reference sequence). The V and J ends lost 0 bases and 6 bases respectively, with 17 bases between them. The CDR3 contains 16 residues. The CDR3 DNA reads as TGTGCCAGCAGCCAAGACCTAATGGGAGGGGTCCATGGCTACACCTTC. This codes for CASSQDLMGGVHGYTF.

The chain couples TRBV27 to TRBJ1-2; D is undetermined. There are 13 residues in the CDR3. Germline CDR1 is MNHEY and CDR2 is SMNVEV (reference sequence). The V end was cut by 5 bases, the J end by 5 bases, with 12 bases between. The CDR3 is CASSPGPFYGYTF. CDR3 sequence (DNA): TGTGCCAGCAGTCCCGGACCATTTTATGGCTACACCTTC.